This T cell receptor beta chain was recovered during a study of blood T cell dynamics during melanoma immunotherapy. The ends were cut back, 4 bases at V and 0 bases at J, with 10 bases in the middle. The germline V gene encodes CDR1 SGHAT and CDR2 FQNNGV. The length of the CDR3 is 14 residues. This clone was counted once. For sorted CD8+ subsets, all extracted DNA was loaded. Sequencing used immunoSEQ multiplex PCR; TCRdb keeps in-frame clones, though not all of them. The sample gives approximately 3,300 clones, about 90% of which show up once; 0.5% to 0.6% is in the top ten. Time point given: pre-treatment baseline.

This clonotype was sampled from a human donor with melanoma. The V and J genes are TRBV11-2 and TRBJ2-7, with D maybe TRBD1 (6 bases). The input for sequencing was effector memory CD8+ T cells from blood, taken from a patient treated with checkpoint blockade. CDR3 loop: CASSYRVGSYEQYF. The CDR3 coding sequence is TGTGCCAGCAGCTACAGGGTTGGCTCCTACGAGCAGTACTTC.